Listed here is a single T cell receptor beta chain. What it recognizes is unknown. The data belong to a study of human T cells and chemical hapten exposure. Across the study: The scalp of each patient received a weekly diphenylcyclopropenone dose for the full roughly 23-week study. Findings and limits, study-wide: No change in TCRs above 1 in 1000 frequency was produced by DPC sensitization. Among expanded TCRs, significantly more large CDR3 similarity clusters formed than among controls.

Time point indicated: patch test 3, about 24 weeks after DPC sensitization. Treatment given: therapeutic diphenylcyclopropenone sensitization with weekly scalp DPC. TCRdb fed the RACE reads into MiXCR, producing one record per CDR3 protein. The table has more than 45,000 distinct CDR3 sequences, 12% seen once; the top ten hold 2% to 2.5%. Trimming pared 4 bases from V and 0 bases from J, leaving 10 bases between. Germline loops: CDR1 DFQATT, CDR2 SNEGSKA (reference sequence). The CDR3 covers 13 residues. The chain uses TRBV20-1 and TRBJ2-7; D uncertain. The material sequenced was whole blood, taken in connection with sensitization to the hapten diphenylcyclopropenone (DPC). The TCR originated in a young man with alopecia areata. Some clones in this sample may be carry-over from other donors' samples. CDR3 bases: TGCAGTGCTAACGTCTTCAACTCCTACGAGCAGTACTTC. It codes for CSANVFNSYEQYF.